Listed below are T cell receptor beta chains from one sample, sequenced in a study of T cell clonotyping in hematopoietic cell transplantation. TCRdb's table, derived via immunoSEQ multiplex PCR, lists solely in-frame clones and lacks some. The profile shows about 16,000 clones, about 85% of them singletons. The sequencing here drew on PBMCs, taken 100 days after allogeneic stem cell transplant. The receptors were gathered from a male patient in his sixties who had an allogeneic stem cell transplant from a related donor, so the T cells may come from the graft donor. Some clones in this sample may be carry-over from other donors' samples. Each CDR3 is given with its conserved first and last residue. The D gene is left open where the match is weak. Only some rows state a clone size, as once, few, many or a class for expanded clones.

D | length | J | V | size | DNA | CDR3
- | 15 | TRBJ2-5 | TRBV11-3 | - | TGTGCCAGCAGCTTAGGGCCAGAGAGAGAAGAGACCCAGTACTTC | CASSLGPEREETQYF
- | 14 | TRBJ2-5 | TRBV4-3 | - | TGCGCCAGCAGCCCGCATAGGAGATCGGAGACCCAGTACTTC | CASSPHRRSETQYF
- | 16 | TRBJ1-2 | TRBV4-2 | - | TGTGCCAGCAGCCAAGAAGCCCCCCCCGGGAAGGACGGCTACACCTTC | CASSQEAPPGKDGYTF
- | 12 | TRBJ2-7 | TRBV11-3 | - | TGTGCCAGCAAACGGAGCTCCTACGAGCAGTACTTC | CASKRSSYEQYF
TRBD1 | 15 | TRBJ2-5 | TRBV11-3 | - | TGTGCCAGCAGCTTAGGAGGACAGGGAAGAGAGACCCAGTACTTC | CASSLGGQGRETQYF
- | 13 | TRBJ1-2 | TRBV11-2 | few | TGTGCCAGCAGCTTAATGGGGGCACAGGGCTACACCTTC | CASSLMGAQGYTF
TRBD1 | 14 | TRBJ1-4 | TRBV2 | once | TGTGCCAGCAGAGAACAGGGGCCTAATGAAAAACTGTTTTTT | CASREQGPNEKLFF
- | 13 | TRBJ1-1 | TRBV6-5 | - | TGTGCCAGCAGTTACGAAGGGGTCACTGAAGCTTTCTTT | CASSYEGVTEAFF
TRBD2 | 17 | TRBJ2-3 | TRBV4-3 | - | TGCGCCAGCAGCCGCCGTAGCGGGGGGGCTTTAGATCATACGCAGTATTTT | CASSRRSGGALDHTQYF
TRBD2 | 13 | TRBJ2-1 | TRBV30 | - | TGTGCCTGGAGTGAATTTGCGGGGGGTGAGCAGTTCTTC | CAWSEFAGGEQFF
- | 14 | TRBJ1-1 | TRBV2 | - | TGTGCCAGCCGTGGGCGCAGGGAGTTCACTGAAGCTTTCTTT | CASRGRREFTEAFF
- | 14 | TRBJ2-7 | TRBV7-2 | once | TGTGCCAGCAGCTCCGCCCGGGGGGCGCGGGAGCAGTACTTC | CASSSARGAREQYF
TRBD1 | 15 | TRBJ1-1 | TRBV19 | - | TGTGCCAGTAGTCTCAGCTGGACAGGGAACGCTGAAGCTTTCTTT | CASSLSWTGNAEAFF
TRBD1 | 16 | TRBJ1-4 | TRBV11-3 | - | TGTGCCAGCAGCTTAGAATCCGGACAGGGCCGTGAAAAACTGTTTTTT | CASSLESGQGREKLFF
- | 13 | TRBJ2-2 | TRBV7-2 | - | TGTGCCAGCAGCTTACCGAACACCGGGGAGCTGTTTTTT | CASSLPNTGELFF
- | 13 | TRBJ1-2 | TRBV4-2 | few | TGTGCCAGCAGCCAGGCCAGGCGGTATGGCTACACCTTC | CASSQARRYGYTF
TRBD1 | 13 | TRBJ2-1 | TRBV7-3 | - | TGTGCCAGCAGCTCAACAGGGGGCAATGAGCAGTTCTTC | CASSSTGGNEQFF
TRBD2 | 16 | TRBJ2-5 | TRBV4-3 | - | TGCGCCAGCAGCCAAGAGACTAGCGGGGTTGCAGAGACCCAGTACTTC | CASSQETSGVAETQYF
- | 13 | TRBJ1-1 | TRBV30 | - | TGTGCCTGGACCACCACAGTGAACACTGAAGCTTTCTTT | CAWTTTVNTEAFF
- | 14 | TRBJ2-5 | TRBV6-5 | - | TGTGCCAGCAGTTACTCCTACTTGCGGGTGGCCCAGTACTTC | CASSYSYLRVAQYF
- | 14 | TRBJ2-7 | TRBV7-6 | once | TGTGCCAGCAGCTTAACGGTTAACTCCTACGAGCAGTACTTC | CASSLTVNSYEQYF
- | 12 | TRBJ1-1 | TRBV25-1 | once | TGTGCCAGCAGCGACGCGGGGACACGGACCTTCTTT | CASSDAGTRTFF
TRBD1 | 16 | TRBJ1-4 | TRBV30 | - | TGTGCCTGGAGTGTAGGGACAGTTGCAACTAATGAAAAACTGTTTTTT | CAWSVGTVATNEKLFF
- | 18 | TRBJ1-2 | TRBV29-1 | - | TGCAGCGTTTTGAGTAGGCGAGGGACGCATCTCTTCTTCTATGGCTACACCTTC | CSVLSRRGTHLFFYGYTF
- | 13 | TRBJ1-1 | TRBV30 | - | TGTGCCTGGTCTAAGACGACTGAAGCTGAAGCTTTCTTT | CAWSKTTEAEAFF
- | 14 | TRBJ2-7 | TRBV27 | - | TGTGCCAGCAAACCTGCCGGGAACACCTACGAGCAGTACTTC | CASKPAGNTYEQYF
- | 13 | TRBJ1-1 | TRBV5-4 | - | TGTGCCAGCAGCCCGGGAGCGAACACTGAAGCTTTCTTT | CASSPGANTEAFF
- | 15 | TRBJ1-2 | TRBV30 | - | TGTGCCTGGAGTGAGTGGCGGACAGTCCGATATGGCTACACCTTC | CAWSEWRTVRYGYTF
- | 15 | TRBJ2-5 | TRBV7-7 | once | TGTGCCAGCAGCTTTGGGACAACCCTCCAAGAGACCCAGTACTTC | CASSFGTTLQETQYF
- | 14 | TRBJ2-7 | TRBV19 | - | TGTGCCAGTAGTCAGGAGGGGGCCTCCTACGAGCAGTACTTC | CASSQEGASYEQYF
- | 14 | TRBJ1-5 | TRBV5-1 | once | TGCGCCAGCAGCTTTGGGCCACTAAATCAGCCCCAGCATTTT | CASSFGPLNQPQHF
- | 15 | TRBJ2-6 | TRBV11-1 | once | TGTGCCAGCAGCCCCGAGGTATCCGGGGCCAACGTCCTGACTTTC | CASSPEVSGANVLTF
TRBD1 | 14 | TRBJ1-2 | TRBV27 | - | TGTGCCAGCAGTTTAAGACAGGGGGCACGTGGCTACACCTTC | CASSLRQGARGYTF
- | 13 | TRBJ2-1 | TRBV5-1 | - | TGCGCCAGCAGCTTCGAAAGGGGAGATGGGGAGTTCTTC | CASSFERGDGEFF
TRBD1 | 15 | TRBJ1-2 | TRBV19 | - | TGTGCCAGTAGTATACCGACACAGGGGAGCTATGGCTACACCTTC | CASSIPTQGSYGYTF
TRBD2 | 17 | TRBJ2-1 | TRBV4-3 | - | TGCGCCAGCAGCCAAGATCTTGCGGGGGGCAGGTGGAATGAGCAGTTCTTC | CASSQDLAGGRWNEQFF
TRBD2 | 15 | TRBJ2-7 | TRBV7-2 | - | TGTGCCAGCAGCTTAGTCGGTGGGGGGGCCTACGAGCAGTACTTC | CASSLVGGGAYEQYF
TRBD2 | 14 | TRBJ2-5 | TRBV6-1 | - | TGTGCCAGCAGTGAAGCGCGGGGGGAGGGGACCCAGTACTTC | CASSEARGEGTQYF
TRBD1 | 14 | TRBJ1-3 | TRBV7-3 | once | TGTGCCAGCAGCCTGACAGGGAGGGGAAACACCATATATTTT | CASSLTGRGNTIYF
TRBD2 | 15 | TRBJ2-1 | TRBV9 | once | TGTGCCAGCAGCACCAAGCGGGGGGGGCGGGATGAGCAGTTCTTC | CASSTKRGGRDEQFF
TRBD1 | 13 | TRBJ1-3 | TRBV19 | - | TGTGCCAGTTCCGGGACAGTCGGAAACACCATATATTTT | CASSGTVGNTIYF
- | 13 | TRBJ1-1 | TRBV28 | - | TGTGCCAGCAGCCCCCTAATGAACACTGAAGCTTTCTTT | CASSPLMNTEAFF
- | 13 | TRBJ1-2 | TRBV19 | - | TGTGCCAGTAGTATAGAAGAGGGCTACGCTTACACCTTC | CASSIEEGYAYTF
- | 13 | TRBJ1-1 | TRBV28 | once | TGTGCCAGCAGTCTACCCTCTGAAAGGGGAGCTTTCTTT | CASSLPSERGAFF
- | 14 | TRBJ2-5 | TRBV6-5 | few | TGTGCCAGCAGTTACTCTCCAGGACGAGAGACTCAGTACTTC | CASSYSPGRETQYF
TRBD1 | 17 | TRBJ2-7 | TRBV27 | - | TGTGCCAGCAGTTTATATCGGTTCGGGGCGGGCAGGGGGGAGCAGTACTTC | CASSLYRFGAGRGEQYF
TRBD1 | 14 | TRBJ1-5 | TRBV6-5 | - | TGTGCCAGCACCCCGGACAGGGAGGGTCAGCCCCAGCATTTT | CASTPDREGQPQHF
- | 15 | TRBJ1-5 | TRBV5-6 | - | TGTGCCAGCAGCTTGGCGGGGATTCCCAATCAGCCCCAGCATTTT | CASSLAGIPNQPQHF
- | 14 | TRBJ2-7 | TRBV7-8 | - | TGTGCCAGCAGCTTAGCTGGGCTCTCCTACGAGCAGTACTTC | CASSLAGLSYEQYF
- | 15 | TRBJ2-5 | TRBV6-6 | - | TGTGCCAGCCTAGGACTACCGCGAAACCAAGAGACCCAGTACTTC | CASLGLPRNQETQYF
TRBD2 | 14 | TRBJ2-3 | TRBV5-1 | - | TGCGCCAGCCTGGCGGGGGGGGGCGGAAATACGCAGTATTTT | CASLAGGGGNTQYF
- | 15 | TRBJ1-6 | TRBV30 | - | TGTGCCTGGAGAGGAAGAGTTTGGGGTATTTCACCCCTCCACTTT | CAWRGRVWGISPLHF